This TCR beta chain stems from a study of T cell clonality in common variable immunodeficiency. Study outcomes and limitations: Shared TCRbeta clones were fewer between CVID subjects than controls. Reportedly, TCR beta sequences from common variable immunodeficiency showed fewer deletions and N-nucleotide insertions. What drives increased CVID clonality needs T cell subpopulation sequencing.

Sequencing input was equivalent genomic DNA from CVID and controls. Generated by immunoSEQ multiplex PCR, the TCRdb table keeps only in-frame clones and is missing some. The record shows about 7,300 clones for this sample, with no singletons present. This clone counts as medium-sized. Antigen: not known. Coverage ceases 3 residues before the CDR3 finishes, and the germline J gene fills in the end. Both groups were predominantly of Caucasian heritage. V gave up 2 bases and J gave up 0 bases; unmatched junction bases: 6. Per germline, CDR1 GTSNPN and CDR2 SVGIG (reference sequence). There are 15 residues in the CDR3.

J is TRBJ1-1 and V is TRBV30, with TRBD1 identical over 7 bases. The sequence was obtained from a human donor with common variable immunodeficiency. The sample comprised peripheral blood mononuclear cells. The sequenced part of the CDR3 DNA is TGTGCCTGGAGTAGGGACAGCCCCATGAACACTGAA. Translated: CAWSRDSPMNTE. The entire CDR3 protein reads CAWSRDSPMNTEAFF. Together with reference TRBV30 and TRBJ1-1, the CDR3 gives the full variable domain: SQTIHQWPATLVQPVGSPLSLECTVEGTSNPNLYWYRQAAGRGLQLLFYSVGIGQISSEVPQNLSASRPQDRQFILSSKKLLLSDSGFYLCAWSRDSPMNTEAFFGQGTRLTVV.